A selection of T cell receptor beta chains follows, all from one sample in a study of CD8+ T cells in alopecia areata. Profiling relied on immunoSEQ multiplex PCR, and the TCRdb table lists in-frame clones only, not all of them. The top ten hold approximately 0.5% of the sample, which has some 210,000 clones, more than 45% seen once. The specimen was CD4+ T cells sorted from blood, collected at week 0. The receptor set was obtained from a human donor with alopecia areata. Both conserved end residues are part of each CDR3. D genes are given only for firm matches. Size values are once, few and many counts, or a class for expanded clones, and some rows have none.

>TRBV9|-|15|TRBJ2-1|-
TGTGCCAGCAGCTCCGGGGCCGACGGAGCCAATGAGCAGTTCTTC
CASSSGADGANEQFF
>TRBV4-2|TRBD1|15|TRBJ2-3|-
TGTGCCAGCAGCCAAGGACAGGGGGCCACAGATACGCAGTATTTT
CASSQGQGATDTQYF
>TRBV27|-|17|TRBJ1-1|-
TGTGCCAGCAGTAGACGTCCGGAACGGCTGATGAACACTGAAGCTTTCTTT
CASSRRPERLMNTEAFF
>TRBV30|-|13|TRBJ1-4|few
TGTGCCTGGAGTGGGACACCTAATGAAAAACTGTTTTTT
CAWSGTPNEKLFF
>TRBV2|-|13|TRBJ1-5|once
TGTGCCAGCATGGGGACCGACAATCAGCCCCAGCATTTT
CASMGTDNQPQHF
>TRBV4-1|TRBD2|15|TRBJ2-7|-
TGCGCCAGCAGCCAAGCCGACAGAGCGGGAGTGGTGCAGTACTTC
CASSQADRAGVVQYF
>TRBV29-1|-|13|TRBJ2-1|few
TGCAGCGTTGGTCGAGCAGCAATTAATGAGCAGTTCTTC
CSVGRAAINEQFF
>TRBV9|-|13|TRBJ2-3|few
TGTGCCAGCAGCCCCCCCACTTCAGATACGCAGTATTTT
CASSPPTSDTQYF
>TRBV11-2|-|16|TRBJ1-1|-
TGTGCCAGCAGCTTAGTGAGGACAGCGATGAACACTGAAGCTTTCTTT
CASSLVRTAMNTEAFF
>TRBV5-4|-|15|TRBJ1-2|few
TGTGCCAGCAGCTTGAGTTGGTCAGGGTGGCGTGGCTACACCTTC
CASSLSWSGWRGYTF
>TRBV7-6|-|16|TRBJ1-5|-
TGTGCCAGCAGCTTACTTCCAGGGGATCCCAATCAGCCCCAGCATTTT
CASSLLPGDPNQPQHF
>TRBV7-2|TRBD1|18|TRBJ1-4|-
TGTGCCAGCAGCTCGACAGGGGTTGGCAGAGCAACTAATGAAAAACTGTTTTTT
CASSSTGVGRATNEKLFF
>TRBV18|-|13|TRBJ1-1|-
TGTGCCAGCTCACCAACCGAAGGCACTGAAGCTTTCTTT
CASSPTEGTEAFF
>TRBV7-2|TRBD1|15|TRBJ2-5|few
TGTGCCAGCAGCTTTACAGGGGGCTCAGGGGAGACCCAGTACTTC
CASSFTGGSGETQYF
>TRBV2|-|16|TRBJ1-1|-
TGTGCCAGCAGTGAAGCGCAGGGAGGGTGGTACACTGAAGCTTTCTTT
CASSEAQGGWYTEAFF
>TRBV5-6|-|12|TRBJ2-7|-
TGTGCCAGCAGCTTTGCAGGATCCGAGCAGTACTTC
CASSFAGSEQYF
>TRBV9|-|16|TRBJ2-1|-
TGTGCCAGCAGCGGAAGAGTCGGGACACCCTACAATGAGCAGTTCTTC
CASSGRVGTPYNEQFF
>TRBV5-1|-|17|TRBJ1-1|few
TGCGCCAGCAGCTTGGGTCGGTCCAGACAGATGAACACTGAAGCTTTCTTT
CASSLGRSRQMNTEAFF
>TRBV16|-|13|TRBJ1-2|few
TGTGCCAGCAGCCAATCGATAGGGAGCGGCTACACCTTC
CASSQSIGSGYTF
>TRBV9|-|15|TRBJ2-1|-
TGTGCCAGCAGCGCACACAGTAACTCTTACAATGAGCAGTTCTTC
CASSAHSNSYNEQFF
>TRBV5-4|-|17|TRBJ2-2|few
TGTGCCAGCAGCATTATGGAGGGACTGCTCTACACCGGGGAGCTGTTTTTT
CASSIMEGLLYTGELFF
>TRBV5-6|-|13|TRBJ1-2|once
TGTGCCAGCAGCTTGGGGCGGAACTATGGCTACACCTTC
CASSLGRNYGYTF
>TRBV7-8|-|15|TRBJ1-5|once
TGTGCCAGCAGCGAAGGTCGATCGGGCAATCAGCCCCAGCATTTT
CASSEGRSGNQPQHF
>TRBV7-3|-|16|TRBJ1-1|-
TGTGCCAGCAGCTTAAATGGTCGGCAGGCGAACACTGAAGCTTTCTTT
CASSLNGRQANTEAFF
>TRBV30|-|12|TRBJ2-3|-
TGTGCCTGGAGTGGGTCGGGGGATACGCAGTATTTT
CAWSGSGDTQYF
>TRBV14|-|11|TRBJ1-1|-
TGTGCCAGCAGCCAACTTTCCCAGGCTTTCTTT
CASSQLSQAFF
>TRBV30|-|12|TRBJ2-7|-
TGTGCCTGGAGTCCCGGGATCTACGAGCAGTACTTC
CAWSPGIYEQYF
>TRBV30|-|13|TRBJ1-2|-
TGTGCCTGGAGTGTACAGGGTTTAGATGGCTACACCTTC
CAWSVQGLDGYTF
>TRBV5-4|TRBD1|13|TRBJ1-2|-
TGTGCCAGCAGCATCCGGGACAGGGCAGGCTACACCTTC
CASSIRDRAGYTF
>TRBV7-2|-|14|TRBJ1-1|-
TGTGCCAGCAGCTTAGGCTTTGGGGGAACTGAAGCTTTCTTT
CASSLGFGGTEAFF
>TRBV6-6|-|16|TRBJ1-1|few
TGTGCCAGCAGTTTAGATATCCGGGACTCCATCTCTGAAGCTTTCTTT
CASSLDIRDSISEAFF
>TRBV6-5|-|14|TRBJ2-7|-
TGTGCCAGCAGGTCCCCCAGGGGTCAAGACGAGCAGTACTTC
CASRSPRGQDEQYF
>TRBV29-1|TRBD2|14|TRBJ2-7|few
TGCAGCGTCAGCGGGGCAGGGATAACCTACGAGCAGTACTTC
CSVSGAGITYEQYF
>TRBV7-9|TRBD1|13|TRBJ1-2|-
TGTGCCAGCAGCTCGGAGGGGGCGGGCGGCTACACCTTC
CASSSEGAGGYTF
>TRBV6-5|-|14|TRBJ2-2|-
TGTGCCAGCAGTCTAAGTACCGGGACCGGGGGGCTGTTTTTT
CASSLSTGTGGLFF
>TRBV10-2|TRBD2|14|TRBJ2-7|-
TGCGCCAGCAAGCTAGCGGGAGGGGGCTACGAGCAGTACTTC
CASKLAGGGYEQYF
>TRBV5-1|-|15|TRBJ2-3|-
TGCGCCAGCAGCCGCTTAGCGGATTCCACAGATACGCAGTATTTT
CASSRLADSTDTQYF
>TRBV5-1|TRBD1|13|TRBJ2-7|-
TGCGCCAGCAGCCTGGACAGGGGGCGCGAGCAGTACTTC
CASSLDRGREQYF
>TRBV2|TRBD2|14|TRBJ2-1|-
TGTGCCAGCAGTGTTCGGGAGGGCCACAATGAGCAGTTCTTC
CASSVREGHNEQFF
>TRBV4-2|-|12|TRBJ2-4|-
TGTGCCAGCAGCCAAGGACAGTCGAATCAGTACTTC
CASSQGQSNQYF
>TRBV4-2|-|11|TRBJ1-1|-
TGTGCCAGCAGCCTTGAGACTGAAGCTTTCTTT
CASSLETEAFF
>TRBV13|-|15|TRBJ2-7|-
TGTGCCAGCAGCTTTAGCCGGACGGAAGGGAACGAGCAGTACTTC
CASSFSRTEGNEQYF
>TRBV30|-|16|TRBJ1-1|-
TGTGCCTGGAGTGTATCTGGGCTCACGTCGGACACTGAAGCTTTCTTT
CAWSVSGLTSDTEAFF